The 22 T cell receptor beta chains below were found in one sample sequenced in a study of T cell responses to AZD1222 COVID-19 vaccine. Libraries were prepared by immunoSEQ multiplex PCR; TCRdb keeps only in-frame clonotypes and omits some of them. Of fewer than 150,000 clones detected, around 90% appear once; the ten largest clones hold about 1.2%. Material: peripheral blood, obtained on day 0 of AZD1222 vaccination. The receptors stem from an adult in good health.

This rearrangement joins TRBV2 to TRBJ1-5; D possibly corresponds to TRBD1 (5 bases). V was trimmed by 5 bases and J by 0 bases, leaving 11 bases between them. The CDR3 is 15 residues long. The germline CDR1 and CDR2 sequences are SNHLY and FYNNEI. CDR3 protein: CASSLQGDSNQPQHF. The CDR3 DNA is TGTGCCAGCAGTTTGCAGGGCGATAGCAATCAGCCCCAGCATTTT.

The chain links TRBV4-1 to TRBJ1-6; 10 positions agree with TRBD1. The CDR3 sequence is 19 residues long. Germline CDR1 reads MGHRA; CDR2 reads YSYEKL. The trim removed 1 base at V and 6 bases at J, leaving 12 bases unmatched. This CDR3 is CASSQANFGTGVFNSPLHF. As DNA, the CDR3 is TGCGCCAGCAGCCAAGCAAACTTCGGGACAGGGGTTTTTAATTCACCCCTCCACTTT.

The chain couples TRBV6-2 or TRBV6-3 to TRBJ1-5; possible D gene TRBD1, 6 bases. There are 18 residues in the CDR3. The V gene's germline CDR1 is MNHEY and CDR2 SVGEGT. The V end lost 6 bases, the J end lost 5 bases, and 26 bases lay between the germline ends. CDR3 region: CASSSGGQSATIDQPQHF. The CDR3 DNA reads TGTGCCAGCAGCAGCGGGGGACAATCTGCCACCATTGATCAGCCCCAGCATTTT.

This clone was detected only once. The chain links TRBV19 to TRBJ1-3; TRBD1 agrees at 7 bases. V lost 5 bases to trimming and J lost 0 bases; unmatched junction nucleotides: 4. The CDR3 has 15 residues. The germline CDR1 and CDR2 sequences are LNHDA and SQIVND (reference sequence). In DNA form, the CDR3 reads TGTGCCAGTAGTGACAGGGACAACTCTGGAAACACCATATATTTT. It translates to CASSDRDNSGNTIYF.

The rearrangement links TRBV6-2 or TRBV6-3 to TRBJ1-5; 8 positions agree with TRBD1. Germline CDR1 is MNHEY and CDR2 is SVGEGT. After removal of 3 bases from V and 9 bases from J, the junction contained 7 bases not matched to a gene. The CDR3 extends over 14 amino acids. In DNA, the CDR3 is TGTGCCAGCAGTTATCCCGACAGGGGATGGCCCCAGCATTTT. This translates into CASSYPDRGWPQHF.

The chain couples TRBV10-1 to TRBJ2-7; 7 nucleotides align to TRBD1. V lost 7 bases to trimming and J lost 12 bases; unmatched junction nucleotides: 15. The CDR3 loop spans 13 amino acids. CDR1 and CDR2 from the germline V gene are WNHNN and SYGVQD (reference sequence). CDR3 amino acids: CASTQSGWTGLYF. The CDR3 nucleotides read TGCGCCAGCACCCAGTCGGGTTGGACAGGTTTGTACTTC.

V gene TRBV5-1 combines with J gene TRBJ1-3, with a weak D call TRBD1 (5 bases). V was clipped by 3 bases and J by 0 bases, with 10 bases between them. Per the germline V gene, CDR1 is SGHRS and CDR2 is YFSETQ. This CDR3 has 15 residues. The CDR3 is CASSYDSRSGNTIYF. CDR3 DNA: TGCGCCAGCAGCTACGACAGCCGCTCTGGAAACACCATATATTTT.

The rearrangement joins TRBV27 to TRBJ1-2, with a possible D match to TRBD1 (6 bases). Deletions cut 3 bases from V and 6 bases from J, with 11 bases between. This CDR3 spans 13 amino acids. CDR1 and CDR2 from the germline V gene are MNHEY and SMNVEV (reference sequence). The CDR3 DNA reads TGTGCCAGCAGTTTCTCAGGGGAGAATGGCTACACCTTC. Translating gives CASSFSGENGYTF.

V and J are TRBV2 and TRBJ1-5; D possibly corresponds to TRBD1 (5 bases). V shed 4 bases and J shed 7 bases, with 17 bases lying between them. This CDR3 has 15 residues. The germline CDR1 and CDR2 sequences are SNHLY and FYNNEI. In DNA form, the CDR3 reads TGTGCCAGCAGTGGGCAGGGACGCATCGGACAGCCCCAGCATTTT. Translation: CASSGQGRIGQPQHF. Full variable domain (rest looked up from reference TRBV2 and TRBJ1-5): EPEVTQTPSHQVTQMGQEVILRCVPISNHLYFYWYRQILGQKVEFLVSFYNNEISEKSEIFDDQFSVERPDGSNFTLKIRSTKLEDSAMYFCASSGQGRIGQPQHFGDGTRLSIL.

In its sample, this clone was seen once. The gene calls are TRBV6-5 and TRBJ2-5, with D tentatively TRBD1 or TRBD2 (5 bases each). The germline CDR1 and CDR2 sequences are MNHEY and SVGAGI. The CDR3 has 14 amino acids. V was cut by 3 bases and J by 6 bases, with 14 bases left in between. The CDR3 region is CASSYSGAQKTQYF. The CDR3 DNA reads TGTGCCAGCAGTTATTCCGGGGCACAAAAGACCCAGTACTTC.

V is TRBV19 and J is TRBJ1-1, with TRBD1 identical over 9 bases. Germline V lookup: CDR1 LNHDA, CDR2 SQIVND (reference sequence). The V gene end was trimmed by 4 bases and the J gene end by 0 bases; junction bases not matched to a gene: 12. There are 18 residues in the CDR3. This CDR3 reads CASSTNRDRVLMNTEAFF. As DNA, the CDR3 is TGTGCCAGTAGTACTAACCGGGACAGGGTGCTTATGAACACTGAAGCTTTCTTT.

Points on this clone: Distinct nucleotide sequences in the sample also encode this CDR3. The J gene is TRBJ2-1, the V gene TRBV5-1, with D possibly being TRBD2 (6 bases). CDR1 SGHRS and CDR2 YFSETQ come from the germline V gene. This CDR3 region has 15 residues. The germline V and J ends were trimmed by 0 bases and 3 bases, with 10 bases remaining between them. The CDR3 region is CASSLVRGSYNEQFF. CDR3 sequence (DNA): TGCGCCAGCAGCTTGGTGCGGGGAAGCTACAATGAGCAGTTCTTC.

The rearrangement links TRBV6-5 to TRBJ1-1, with D possibly TRBD1 on 5 matching bases. Trimming pared 2 bases from V and 1 base from J, leaving 8 bases between. This CDR3 comprises 14 residues. Germline CDR1 reads MNHEY; CDR2 reads SVGAGI. For the CDR3, the DNA is TGTGCCAGCAGTTACGCTAGGGGGAACACTGAAGCTTTCTTT. Translating gives CASSYARGNTEAFF.

This sequence joins TRBV7-8 and TRBJ1-1, with D maybe TRBD1 (6 bases). Per germline, CDR1 SGHVS and CDR2 FQNEAQ. The CDR3 is 15 residues long. V was shortened by 4 bases and J by 4 bases, with 16 bases between the two germline ends. CDR3 amino acids: CASSSVGGGGTEAFF. CDR3 nucleotide sequence: TGTGCCAGCAGCTCGGTTGGGGGAGGGGGCACTGAAGCTTTCTTT.

This clone has only one observation. V is TRBV7-9 and J is TRBJ2-7; tentative D call: TRBD2 (6 bases). This CDR3 is built from 16 residues. V lost 5 bases and J lost 4, with 21 bases in between. Germline V gene data show CDR1 as SEHNR and CDR2 as FQNEAQ (reference sequence). The CDR3 reads CASSHGGTQFSYEQYF. For the CDR3, the DNA is TGTGCCAGCAGCCACGGCGGGACGCAGTTCAGTTACGAGCAGTACTTC. The whole variable domain, remainder taken from reference TRBV7-9 and TRBJ2-7, is DTGVSQNPRHKITKRGQNVTFRCDPISEHNRLYWYRQTLGQGPEFLTYFQNEAQLEKSRLLSDRFSAERPKGSFSTLEIQRTEQGDSAMYLCASSHGGTQFSYEQYFGPGTRLTVT.

This sequence joins TRBV4-1 and TRBJ1-1, with 12 bases identical to TRBD1. The CDR3 length is 16 residues. V lost 4 bases to trimming and J lost 6 bases; unmatched junction nucleotides: 9. Germline V CDR1 and CDR2: MGHRA, YSYEKL. For the CDR3, the DNA is TGCGCCAGCAGCCTCGGGCCCGGGACAGGGGGCTCTGAAGCTTTCTTT. This codes for CASSLGPGTGGSEAFF.

The chain links TRBV20-1 to TRBJ1-4; possible D gene TRBD1, 5 bases. The CDR3 sequence is 14 residues long. Deletions cut 3 bases from V and 0 bases from J, with 8 bases between. Germline-derived CDR1 and CDR2 are DFQATT and SNEGSKA (reference sequence). Here the CDR3 reads CSASQGTTNEKLFF. For the CDR3, the DNA is TGCAGTGCTAGTCAGGGTACAACTAATGAAAAACTGTTTTTT.

The chain joins TRBV9 to TRBJ2-3; 7 nucleotides align to TRBD2. The junction had 11 bases not matched to a gene; V was cut back by 4 bases and J by 6 bases. Germline CDR1 reads SGDLS; CDR2 reads YYNGEE. The CDR3 is made up of 15 amino acids. The CDR3 protein is CASSLRAGPPDTQYF. The CDR3 region has the DNA TGTGCCAGCAGCCTTAGAGCGGGACCCCCGGATACGCAGTATTTT.

V is TRBV27 and J is TRBJ2-1, with TRBD2 matching over 15 bases. Germline V gene lookup returns CDR1 MNHEY and CDR2 SMNVEV (reference sequence). This CDR3 spans 18 amino acids. With 6 bases clipped from V and 12 bases from J, the junction kept 18 bases outside the gene matches. The CDR3 DNA sequence: TGTGCCAGCAGCCCTAGGGGAGGACTAGCGGGGGGGCGAGTTTGGCAGTTCTTC. It translates to CASSPRGGLAGGRVWQFF.

This clone was seen a single time. V usage is TRBV11-2 and J usage is TRBJ2-7; D may correspond to TRBD1 or TRBD2 (5 bases each). The CDR3 extends over 14 amino acids. Germline values: CDR1 SGHAT, CDR2 FQNNGV. The V and J ends lost 5 bases and 0 bases respectively, with 11 bases between them. CDR3 loop: CASSDRDDSYEQYF. The CDR3 DNA follows: TGTGCCAGCAGCGACCGGGACGACTCCTACGAGCAGTACTTC. Variable domain in full (rest from reference TRBV11-2 and TRBJ2-7): EAGVAQSPRYKIIEKRQSVAFWCNPISGHATLYWYQQILGQGPKLLIQFQNNGVVDDSQLPKDRFSAERLKGVDSTLKIQPAKLEDSAVYLCASSDRDDSYEQYFGPGTRLTVT.

This clone was recorded many times. The J gene is TRBJ1-5, the V gene TRBV2; 10 nucleotides match TRBD1. With V trimmed by 6 bases and J by 2 bases, 4 bases remained unmatched. Germline V gene data show CDR1 as SNHLY and CDR2 as FYNNEI. The CDR3 is made up of 15 amino acids. CDR3 residues: CASSPGTGGNQPQHF. CDR3 nucleotides: TGTGCCAGCAGCCCCGGGACAGGGGGCAATCAGCCCCAGCATTTT.

The chain has TRBV5-1 and TRBJ1-2, with D hard to call. V was clipped by 2 bases and J by 7 bases, with 9 bases between them. Germline V gene sequence: CDR1 SGHRS, CDR2 YFSETQ. The CDR3 extends over 12 amino acids. The CDR3, as DNA: TGCGCCAGCAGCTTAGGTGAAGGTGGCTACACCTTC. It translates to CASSLGEGGYTF.